The clone carrying this T cell receptor (beta chain) showed up just a few times. Its specificity is unknown. The data are from a study of shared clonotypes between healthy human individuals. In replicate PCRs of unsorted PBMC, approximately 310 ng DNA, some 30,000 T cell genomes, was used. Only in-frame clones appear in the TCRdb table, and some are missing; sequencing was by immunoSEQ multiplex PCR. The sample lists hundreds of thousands of clones, around three quarters occurring once. Study-level findings and limits: Only a few donors were included, so the genetic and exposure-history diversity represented was limited.

Looked up from germline, CDR1 is SGHDN and CDR2 is FVKESK. The length of the CDR3 is 15 residues. V lost 0 bases, J lost 1 base, and 9 bases lay in between. The chain combines TRBV14 with TRBJ1-1, with D possibly TRBD1 on 6 matching bases. This receptor was obtained from a woman in her thirties or forties in good health. Some clones in this sample may be carry-over from other donors' samples. The sequencing input was PBMCs. The CDR3 nucleotides read TGTGCCAGCAGCCAAGAGCTGGGGGCGAACACTGAAGCTTTCTTT. This sequence encodes CASSQELGANTEAFF. Based on the CDR3 plus reference TRBV14 and TRBJ1-1, the full variable domain is EAGVTQFPSHSVIEKGQTVTLRCDPISGHDNLYWYRRVMGKEIKFLLHFVKESKQDESGMPNNRFLAERTGGTYSTLKVQPAELEDSGVYFCASSQELGANTEAFFGQGTRLTVV.